This T cell receptor beta chain is from a study of T-cell memory formation after mild COVID-19. Background on the study: TCR clusters showed largely donor specificity.

This CDR3 contains 15 residues. V lost 3 bases, J lost 4 bases, and 5 bases stayed unmatched. CDR1 LGHNA and CDR2 YSLEER come from the germline V gene. In TCRdb, the 5' RACE reads were re-called with MiXCR into one record per CDR3 protein. The table has some 150,000 distinct CDR3 sequences, 14% seen once. Sequencing input: PBMCs or a T cell subset sorted from them (not recorded which). This chain connects TRBV4-3 to TRBJ2-5, with 10 bases lining up with TRBD2. This TCR came from an adult woman who had mild COVID-19 (a few samples of this study predate the infection). Cell type and time point are not known. The CDR3 DNA reads as TGCGCCAGCAGCCAGGCCCGGACTAGCGGAGAGACCCAGTACTTC. Its protein is CASSQARTSGETQYF.